The 30 T cell receptor beta chains presented below share a single source sample, sequenced in a study of Tregs in tolerant kidney transplant recipients. Mixed chimerism was transient after nonmyeloablative marrow transplants from related graft donors. Only in-frame clones appear in the TCRdb table, and some are missing; sequencing was by immunoSEQ multiplex PCR. The data contain about 90,000 clones, approximately 94% of them singletons. Sample: CD4+ T cells from blood (PBMCs), taken 12 months after the transplant. These receptors were collected from a human patient who received a combined kidney and bone marrow transplant. Some of these T cells may belong to the graft donor.

The rearrangement links TRBV6-6 to TRBJ2-5; D not certain. V was pared by 2 bases and J by 1 base, with 11 bases between. Germline lookup yields CDR1 MNHNY and CDR2 SVGAGI (reference sequence). The CDR3 loop spans 15 amino acids. This CDR3 is CASSYVTAIQETQYF. In DNA form, the CDR3 reads TGTGCCAGCAGTTACGTAACAGCTATCCAAGAGACCCAGTACTTC.

The chain couples TRBV7-3 to TRBJ2-2, with unresolved D. Deletions cut 5 bases from V and 8 bases from J, with 9 bases between. The CDR3 sequence is 12 residues long. Germline assignment: CDR1 SGHTA and CDR2 FQGTGA. CDR3 region: CASSPHGGELFF. Here the CDR3 DNA reads TGTGCCAGCAGCCCCCACGGGGGGGAGCTGTTTTTT.

The gene calls are TRBV15 and TRBJ2-7, with D tentatively TRBD2 (6 bases). Germline V lookup: CDR1 LNHNV, CDR2 YYDKDF (reference sequence). Trimming left V 0 bases short and J 4 bases short, with 19 bases between. The CDR3 length is 17 residues. CDR3 nucleotide sequence: TGTGCCACCAGCAGAGATTGGACGGGAGCCGCCTATTACGAGCAGTACTTC. Its translation: CATSRDWTGAAYYEQYF.

Details on this clone: One end of the junction does not line up with germline, which may come from a read error. The chain has TRBV6-5 and TRBJ1-1; no firm D call. Per the germline V gene, CDR1 is MNHEY and CDR2 is SVGAGI. There are 14 residues in the CDR3. The CDR3 loop reads CAGSYGRVGTEAFF. In DNA form, the CDR3 reads TGTGCCGGCAGTTACGGGAGGGTCGGGACTGAAGCTTTCTTT.

V is TRBV11-2 and J is TRBJ2-5; TRBD1 matches at 9 bases. The J segment lost 5 bases and the V segment lost 5 bases, leaving 6 bases of the junction unmatched. CDR1 and CDR2 from the germline V gene are SGHAT and FQNNGV. The CDR3 is 14 amino acids. The chain's CDR3 is CASSIQGADETQYF. In DNA, the CDR3 is TGTGCCAGCAGCATACAGGGGGCGGACGAGACCCAGTACTTC.

V usage is TRBV27 and J usage is TRBJ2-2; TRBD2 matches at 11 bases. CDR1 MNHEY and CDR2 SMNVEV come from the germline V gene (reference sequence). V lost 4 bases and J lost 4; bases outside the gene matches: 5. This CDR3 region has 16 residues. The DNA for the CDR3 is TGTGCCAGCAGTTCCCAGACTAGCGGGGTCACCGGGGAGCTGTTTTTT. It specifies CASSSQTSGVTGELFF.

V gene TRBV4-3 combines with J gene TRBJ2-3, with a weak D call TRBD2 (6 bases). The CDR3 covers 16 residues. V was pared by 2 bases and J by 6 bases, with 18 bases between. Germline CDR1 is LGHNA and CDR2 is YSLEER. The CDR3 bases are TGCGCCAGCAGCCAAAGTGCGTCAGCGGGTGGGGATACGCAGTATTTT. Its translation: CASSQSASAGGDTQYF.

This chain joins TRBV4-1 and TRBJ1-2, with D tentatively TRBD1 (6 bases). The CDR3 contains 15 residues. In germline, CDR1 is MGHRA, CDR2 YSYEKL. Trimming left V 5 bases short and J 2 bases short, with 15 bases between. The CDR3 spells CASSSPGQNNYGYTF. CDR3 nucleotides: TGCGCCAGCAGCTCCCCGGGACAAAACAACTATGGCTACACCTTC.

The chain couples TRBV7-9 to TRBJ2-7, with unresolved D. The CDR3 extends over 13 amino acids. The germline V gene has CDR1 SEHNR and CDR2 FQNEAQ (reference sequence). V lost 5 bases and J lost 7, with 15 bases in between. CDR3 DNA sequence: TGTGCCAGCAGCAAAGCCACCACCGGGGAGCAGTACTTC. Its translation: CASSKATTGEQYF.

The chain uses TRBV12-5 and TRBJ2-7, with 7 bases identical to TRBD1. This CDR3 is 15 amino acids long. In germline, CDR1 is LGHNT, CDR2 FRNRAP. J gave up 3 bases and V 4 bases, and 9 bases lay outside the gene matches. The CDR3 is CASGSKGTADYEQYF. CDR3 DNA sequence: TGTGCTAGTGGTTCGAAAGGGACAGCGGACTACGAGCAGTACTTC.

The CDR3 DNA follows: TGTGCCAGCAGCTTAGGTAGTAGCGGGGGCGCAGATACGCAGTATTTT. Amino acids: CASSLGSSGGADTQYF. The chain employs TRBV11-3 and TRBJ2-3, with TRBD2 matching 9 bases. Trimming cost V 1 base and J 4 bases; bases outside gene matches: 6. The CDR3 has 16 amino acids. CDR1 and CDR2 from the germline V gene are SGHNT and YENEEA.

CDR3 in DNA: TGTGCCAGCAGCGGCCCCCGTGGCGGCCAAGAGACCCAGTACTTC. Translated, it gives CASSGPRGGQETQYF. V and J are TRBV9 and TRBJ2-5, with unresolved D. Germline lookup yields CDR1 SGDLS and CDR2 YYNGEE. Trimming stripped 3 bases from V and 1 base from J, with 13 bases between. The CDR3 has 15 amino acids.

For this clone: At one of its ends the junction is not consistent with the germline gene, which may arise from a read error. The V and J genes are TRBV20-1 and TRBJ1-2; D not certain. CDR1 is DFQATT, CDR2 SNEGSKA, per germline (reference sequence). There are 10 residues in the CDR3. The CDR3 spells CSARVGQVHF. CDR3 sequence (DNA): TGCAGTGCTAGAGTTGGGCAGGTACACTTC.

This clone was detected once. This chain uses TRBV11-2 with TRBJ2-7, with D possibly TRBD2 on 7 matching bases. Germline V gene lookup returns CDR1 SGHAT and CDR2 FQNNGV. Trimming shortened V by 0 bases and J by 4 bases, and 16 bases separated the two germline ends. The CDR3 is 16 amino acids. DNA for the CDR3: TGTGCCAGCAGCTTAGATGTGGGAGGGGGTAGGTACGAGCAGTACTTC. This sequence encodes CASSLDVGGGRYEQYF.

This rearrangement joins TRBV7-2 to TRBJ2-3; no clear D gene. The CDR3 totals 13 residues. Germline CDR1 is SGHTA and CDR2 is FQGNSA. V lost 0 bases, J lost 4 bases, and 5 bases lay in between. CDR3 sequence: CASSLAHADTQYF. CDR3 DNA: TGTGCCAGCAGCTTAGCCCATGCAGATACGCAGTATTTT. Variable domain in full (rest from reference TRBV7-2 and TRBJ2-3): GAGVSQSPSNKVTEKGKDVELRCDPISGHTALYWYRQSLGQGLEFLIYFQGNSAPDKSGLPSDRFSAERTGGSVSTLTIQRTQQEDSAVYLCASSLAHADTQYFGPGTRLTVL.

The chain links TRBV9 to TRBJ2-7; D call uncertain. Germline assignment: CDR1 SGDLS and CDR2 YYNGEE. The V gene lost 4 bases and the J gene lost 3 bases, with 17 bases spanning the gap. The CDR3 runs 15 residues. The CDR3 here is CASSPLLYYNYEQYF. The CDR3 coding sequence is TGTGCCAGCAGCCCACTTCTGTACTACAACTACGAGCAGTACTTC.

The J gene is TRBJ2-4, the V gene TRBV4-1, with 8 positions matching TRBD2. CDR1 is MGHRA, CDR2 YSYEKL, per germline. The CDR3 loop spans 16 amino acids. V dropped 6 bases and J dropped 2; count of bases not matched to a gene: 9. This CDR3 reads CASSGPAGGTKNIQYF. In nucleotides, the CDR3 is TGCGCCAGCAGTGGACCCGCGGGGGGCACCAAAAACATTCAGTACTTC.

The rearrangement links TRBV30 to TRBJ2-3, with TRBD2 matching 8 bases. The J segment lost 1 base and the V segment lost 4 bases, leaving 13 bases of the junction unmatched. This CDR3 has 17 residues. CDR1 is GTSNPN and CDR2 is SVGIG in the germline V gene (reference sequence). The CDR3 sequence: CAWTATGWRGGTDTQYF. The DNA for the CDR3 is TGTGCCTGGACGGCAACTGGCTGGCGGGGGGGCACAGATACGCAGTATTTT.

V and J are TRBV29-1 and TRBJ2-5; 10 bases map to TRBD2. The germline CDR1 and CDR2 sequences are SQVTM and ANQGSEA. With 4 bases clipped from V and 7 bases from J, the junction kept 6 bases outside the gene matches. This CDR3 region has 13 residues. CDR3 region: CSVVASGRGTQYF. CDR3 coding DNA: TGCAGCGTTGTGGCTAGCGGGAGAGGGACCCAGTACTTC.

V and J are TRBV30 and TRBJ1-4, with D perhaps matching TRBD1 (6 bases). This CDR3 has 14 residues. From germline, CDR1 is GTSNPN and CDR2 SVGIG (reference sequence). The ends were cut back, 5 bases at V and 2 bases at J, with 12 bases in the middle. DNA for the CDR3: TGTGCCTGGGGGCAGGGGTTCACTAATGAAAAACTGTTTTTT. This gives the protein CAWGQGFTNEKLFF.

The gene calls are TRBV30 and TRBJ1-2; no firm D call. Trimming shortened V by 2 bases and J by 1 base, and 5 bases separated the two germline ends. Germline CDR1 and CDR2: GTSNPN and SVGIG (reference sequence). CDR3 length: 12 amino acids. The CDR3 is CAWSRSNYGYTF. The CDR3 region has the DNA TGTGCCTGGAGTAGGAGTAACTATGGCTACACCTTC.

The chain uses TRBV6-6 and TRBJ1-5, with TRBD1 identical over 7 bases. After removal of 8 bases from V and 4 bases from J, the junction contained 5 bases not matched to a gene. The CDR3 sequence is 13 residues long. The germline V gene has CDR1 MNHNY and CDR2 SVGAGI (reference sequence). The CDR3 here is CASAGTVNQPQHF. The DNA of the CDR3 is TGTGCCAGCGCAGGGACAGTGAATCAGCCCCAGCATTTT.

The DNA of the CDR3 is TGTGCCACCAGCAGAGCCGGGACAGGGCTGAACACCGGGGAGCTGTTTTTT. This sequence encodes CATSRAGTGLNTGELFF. This chain joins TRBV15 and TRBJ2-2; 9 bases are a match to TRBD1. There are 17 residues in the CDR3. Germline V lookup: CDR1 LNHNV, CDR2 YYDKDF (reference sequence). V gave up 1 base and J gave up 1 base; unmatched junction bases: 4.

This clone came up a few times. The V and J genes are TRBV11-2 and TRBJ2-1, with D perhaps matching TRBD1 (5 bases). Trimming took 3 bases from V and 0 from J, leaving 18 bases between them. This CDR3 has 18 amino acids. Germline V lookup: CDR1 SGHAT, CDR2 FQNNGV. The CDR3 nucleotides read TGTGCCAGCAGCTTTTCATTAGGTAACAGGATCTCCTACAATGAGCAGTTCTTC. It is translated as CASSFSLGNRISYNEQFF.

The chain recombines TRBV7-2 with TRBJ1-1, with 8 nucleotides matching TRBD1. The CDR3 contains 14 residues. Per germline, CDR1 SGHTA and CDR2 FQGNSA. The V and J ends lost 5 bases and 4 bases, in that order; junction bases with no gene match: 6. The CDR3 region is CASSPDRGRTEAFF. The CDR3 DNA reads TGTGCCAGCAGCCCCGACAGGGGACGCACTGAAGCTTTCTTT.

V is TRBV29-1 and J is TRBJ2-2; maybe TRBD2 (5 bases). CDR3 length equals 12 residues. Germline loops: CDR1 SQVTM, CDR2 ANQGSEA. V lost 5 bases to trimming and J lost 1 base, with 5 bases between them. CDR3 sequence (DNA): TGCAGCGTTCGGGGGAACACCGGGGAGCTGTTTTTT. Translation gives CSVRGNTGELFF.

The J gene is TRBJ2-2, the V gene TRBV7-3; D call uncertain. Per germline, CDR1 SGHTA and CDR2 FQGTGA. CDR3 length equals 12 residues. The V gene lost 5 bases and the J gene lost 3 bases, with 4 bases spanning the gap. The CDR3 bases are TGTGCCAGCAGCCCCGACACCGGGGAGCTGTTTTTT. Translation: CASSPDTGELFF.

The genes are TRBV18 and TRBJ2-1; possible D gene TRBD1, 6 bases. The germline gives CDR1 KGHSH, CDR2 LQKENI. CDR3 length: 14 amino acids. V lost 4 bases, J lost 6 bases, and 13 bases lay in between. CDR3 DNA sequence: TGTGCCAGCTCACTCAGGGGTGTCGTCAATGAGCAGTTCTTC. Translating gives CASSLRGVVNEQFF.

The chain recombines TRBV5-1 with TRBJ2-5; D call uncertain. The CDR3 loop spans 12 amino acids. The germline gives CDR1 SGHRS, CDR2 YFSETQ. Trimming took off 4 bases at V and 5 bases at J, with 9 bases between the two ends. For the CDR3, the DNA is TGCGCCAGCAGCCGTTCTGAGGAGACCCAGTACTTC. Residues: CASSRSEETQYF.

The V call is TRBV4-3, the J call TRBJ1-2; D possibly corresponds to TRBD1 (6 bases). From germline, CDR1 is LGHNA and CDR2 YSLEER. The ends were cut back, 0 bases at V and 7 bases at J, with 9 bases in the middle. The CDR3 has 13 residues. The CDR3, as DNA: TGCGCCAGCAGCCAAGAGGGGGCGGGTGGCTACACCTTC. Translating it yields CASSQEGAGGYTF.